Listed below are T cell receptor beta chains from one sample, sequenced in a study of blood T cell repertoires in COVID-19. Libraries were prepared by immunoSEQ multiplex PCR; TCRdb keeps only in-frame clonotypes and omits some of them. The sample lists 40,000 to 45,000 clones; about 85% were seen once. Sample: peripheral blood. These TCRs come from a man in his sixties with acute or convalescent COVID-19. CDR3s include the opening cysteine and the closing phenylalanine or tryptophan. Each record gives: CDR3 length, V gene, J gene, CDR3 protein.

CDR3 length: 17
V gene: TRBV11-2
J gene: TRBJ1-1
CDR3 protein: CASSLQRTGYMNTEAFF

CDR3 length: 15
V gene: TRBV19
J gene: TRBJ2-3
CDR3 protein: CASSMDGDGTDTQYF

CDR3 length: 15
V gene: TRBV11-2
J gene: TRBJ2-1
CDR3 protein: CASSSRRGGLNEQFF

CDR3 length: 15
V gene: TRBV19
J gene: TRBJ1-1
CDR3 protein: CASSIDRTGNTEAFF

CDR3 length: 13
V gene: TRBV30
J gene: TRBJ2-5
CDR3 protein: CAWDRGEKETQYF

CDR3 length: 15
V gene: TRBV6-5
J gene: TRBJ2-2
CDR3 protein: CASSLQGKGTGELFF

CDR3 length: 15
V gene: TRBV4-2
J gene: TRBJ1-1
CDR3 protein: CASSPRPTEHTEAFF

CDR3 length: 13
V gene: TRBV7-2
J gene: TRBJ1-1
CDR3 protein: CASSLRTGYYAFF

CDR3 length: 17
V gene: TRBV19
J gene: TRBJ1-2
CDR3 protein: CASSMVDRGPRPYGYTF

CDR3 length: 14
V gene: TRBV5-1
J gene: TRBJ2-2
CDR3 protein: CASSATGNTGELFF

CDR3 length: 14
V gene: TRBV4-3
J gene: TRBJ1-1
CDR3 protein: CASSLQDRNTEAFF

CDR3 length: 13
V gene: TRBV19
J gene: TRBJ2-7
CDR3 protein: CASSIGNRDEQYF

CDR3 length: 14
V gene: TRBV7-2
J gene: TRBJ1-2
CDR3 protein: CASSSGGGRYGYTF

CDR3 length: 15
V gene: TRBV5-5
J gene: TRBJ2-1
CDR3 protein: CASSLYGTGDNEQFF

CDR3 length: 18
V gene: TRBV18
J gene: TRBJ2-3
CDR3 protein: CASSPRSGALRGTDTQYF

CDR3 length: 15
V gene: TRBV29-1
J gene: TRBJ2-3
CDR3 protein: CSVRQASASTDTQYF

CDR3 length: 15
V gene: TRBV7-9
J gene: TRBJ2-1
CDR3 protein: CASGQTPGPVNEQFF